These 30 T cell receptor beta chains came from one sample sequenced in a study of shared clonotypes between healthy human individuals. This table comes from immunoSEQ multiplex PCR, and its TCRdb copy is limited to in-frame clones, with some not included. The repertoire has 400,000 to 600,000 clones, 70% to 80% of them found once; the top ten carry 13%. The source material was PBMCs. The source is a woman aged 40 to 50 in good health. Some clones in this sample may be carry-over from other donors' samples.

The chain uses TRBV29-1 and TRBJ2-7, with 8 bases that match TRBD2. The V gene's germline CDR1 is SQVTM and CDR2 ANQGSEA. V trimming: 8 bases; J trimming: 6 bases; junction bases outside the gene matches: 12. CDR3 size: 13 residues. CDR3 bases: TGCAGCTCGCGGGAGGTCCTCGGGGGCGAGCAGTACTTC. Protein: CSSREVLGGEQYF.

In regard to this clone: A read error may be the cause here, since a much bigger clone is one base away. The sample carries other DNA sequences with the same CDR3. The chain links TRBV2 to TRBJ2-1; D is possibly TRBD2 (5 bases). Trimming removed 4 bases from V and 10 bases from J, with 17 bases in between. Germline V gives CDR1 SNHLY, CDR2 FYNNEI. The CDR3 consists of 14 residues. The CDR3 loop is CASSAGYSEREQFF. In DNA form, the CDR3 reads TGTGCCAGCAGTGCGGGGTACTCCGAACGGGAGCAGTTCTTC.

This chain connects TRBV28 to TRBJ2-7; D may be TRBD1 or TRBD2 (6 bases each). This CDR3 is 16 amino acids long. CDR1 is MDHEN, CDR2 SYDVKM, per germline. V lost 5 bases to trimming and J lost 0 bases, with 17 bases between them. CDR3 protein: CASSVGGRASSYEQYF. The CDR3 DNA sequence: TGTGCCAGCAGTGTTGGGGGGCGGGCGAGCTCCTACGAGCAGTACTTC.

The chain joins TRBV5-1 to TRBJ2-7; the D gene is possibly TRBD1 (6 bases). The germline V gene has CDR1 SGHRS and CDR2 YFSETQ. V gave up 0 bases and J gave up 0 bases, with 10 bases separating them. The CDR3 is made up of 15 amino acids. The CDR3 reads CASSLGQASSYEQYF. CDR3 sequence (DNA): TGCGCCAGCAGCTTGGGACAGGCAAGCTCCTACGAGCAGTACTTC.

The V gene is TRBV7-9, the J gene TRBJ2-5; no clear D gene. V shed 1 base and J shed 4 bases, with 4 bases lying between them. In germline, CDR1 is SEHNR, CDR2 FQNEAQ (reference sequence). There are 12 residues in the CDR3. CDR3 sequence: CASSLGVETQYF. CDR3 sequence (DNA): TGTGCCAGCAGCTTAGGGGTAGAGACCCAGTACTTC. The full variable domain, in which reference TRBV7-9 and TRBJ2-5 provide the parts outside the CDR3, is DTGVSQNPRHKITKRGQNVTFRCDPISEHNRLYWYRQTLGQGPEFLTYFQNEAQLEKSRLLSDRFSAERPKGSFSTLEIQRTEQGDSAMYLCASSLGVETQYFGPGTRLLVL.

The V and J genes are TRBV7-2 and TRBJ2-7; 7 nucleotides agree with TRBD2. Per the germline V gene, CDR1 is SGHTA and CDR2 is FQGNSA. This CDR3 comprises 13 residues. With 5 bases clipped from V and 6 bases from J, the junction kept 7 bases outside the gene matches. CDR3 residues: CASSQRTRREQYF. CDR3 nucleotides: TGTGCCAGCAGCCAGAGGACTAGACGCGAGCAGTACTTC.

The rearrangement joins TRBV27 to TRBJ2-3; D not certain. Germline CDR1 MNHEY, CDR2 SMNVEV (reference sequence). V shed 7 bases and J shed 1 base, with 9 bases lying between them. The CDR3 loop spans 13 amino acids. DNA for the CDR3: TGTGCCAGCATCAAGTGGGGCACAGATACGCAGTATTTT. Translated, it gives CASIKWGTDTQYF.

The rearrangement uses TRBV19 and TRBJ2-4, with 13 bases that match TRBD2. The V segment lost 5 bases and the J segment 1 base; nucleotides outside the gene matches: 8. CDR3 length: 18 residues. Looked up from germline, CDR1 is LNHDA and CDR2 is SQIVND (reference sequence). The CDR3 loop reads CASSDGLAGVGAKNIQYF. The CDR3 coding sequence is TGTGCCAGTAGTGATGGACTAGCGGGAGTTGGGGCCAAAAACATTCAGTACTTC.

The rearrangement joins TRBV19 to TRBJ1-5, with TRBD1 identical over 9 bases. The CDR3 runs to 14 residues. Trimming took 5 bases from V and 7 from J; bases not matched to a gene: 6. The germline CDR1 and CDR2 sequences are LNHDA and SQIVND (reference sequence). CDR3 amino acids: CASSVTGGRQPQHF. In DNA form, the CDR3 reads TGTGCCAGTAGTGTTACAGGGGGCCGGCAGCCCCAGCATTTT.

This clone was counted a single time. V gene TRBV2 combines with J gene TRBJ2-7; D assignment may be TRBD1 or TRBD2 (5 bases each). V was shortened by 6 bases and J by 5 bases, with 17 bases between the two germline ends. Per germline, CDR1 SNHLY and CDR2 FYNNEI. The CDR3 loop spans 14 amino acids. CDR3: CASRGTLASDEQYF. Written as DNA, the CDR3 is TGTGCCAGCAGGGGGACCCTGGCGAGCGACGAGCAGTACTTC.

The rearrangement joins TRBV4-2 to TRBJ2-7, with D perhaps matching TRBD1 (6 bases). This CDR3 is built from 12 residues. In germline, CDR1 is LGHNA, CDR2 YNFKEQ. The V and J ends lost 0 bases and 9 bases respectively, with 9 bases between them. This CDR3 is CASSQEQGPQYF. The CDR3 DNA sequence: TGTGCCAGCAGCCAAGAACAGGGACCGCAGTACTTC.

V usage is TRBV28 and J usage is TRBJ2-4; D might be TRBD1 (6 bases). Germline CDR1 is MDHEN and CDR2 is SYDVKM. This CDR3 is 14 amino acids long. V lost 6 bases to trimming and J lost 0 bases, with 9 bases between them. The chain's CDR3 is CASSPTGAKNIQYF. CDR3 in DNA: TGTGCCAGCAGCCCGACAGGAGCCAAAAACATTCAGTACTTC.

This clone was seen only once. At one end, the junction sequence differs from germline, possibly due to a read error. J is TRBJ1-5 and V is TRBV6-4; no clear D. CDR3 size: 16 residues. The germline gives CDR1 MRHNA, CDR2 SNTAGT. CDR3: CASPGNHSPRKQPQHF. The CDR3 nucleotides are TGTGCCAGCCCCGGGAACCATAGCCCGCGCAAGCAGCCCCAGCATTTT.

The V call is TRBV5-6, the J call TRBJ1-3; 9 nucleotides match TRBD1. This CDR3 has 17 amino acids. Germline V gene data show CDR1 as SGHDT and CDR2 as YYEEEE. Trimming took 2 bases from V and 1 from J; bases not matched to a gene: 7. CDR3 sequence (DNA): TGTGCCAGCAGCTTTCGGACAGGGGCACAGTCTGGAAACACCATATATTTT. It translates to CASSFRTGAQSGNTIYF.

The CDR3 DNA is TGTGCCAGCAGCGAACAGGGCTATGGCTACACCTTC. This gives the protein CASSEQGYGYTF. The chain recombines TRBV6-1 with TRBJ1-2; TRBD1 is a possible D gene (6 bases). Germline V gives CDR1 MNHNS, CDR2 SASEGT. The CDR3 runs to 12 residues. V was shortened by 6 bases and J by 4 bases, with 9 bases between the two germline ends.

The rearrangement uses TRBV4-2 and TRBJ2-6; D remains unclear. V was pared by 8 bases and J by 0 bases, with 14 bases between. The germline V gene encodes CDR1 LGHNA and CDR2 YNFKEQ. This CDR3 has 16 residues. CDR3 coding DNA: TGTGCCAGCTCCCCCACCCCGGACTCTGGGGCCAACGTCCTGACTTTC. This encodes CASSPTPDSGANVLTF.

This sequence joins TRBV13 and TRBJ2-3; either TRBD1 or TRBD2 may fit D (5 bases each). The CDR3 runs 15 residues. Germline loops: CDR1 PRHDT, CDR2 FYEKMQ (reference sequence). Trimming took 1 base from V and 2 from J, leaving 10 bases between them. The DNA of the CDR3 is TGTGCCAGCAGCTTAGCGGGACCCGACACAGATACGCAGTATTTT. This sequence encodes CASSLAGPDTDTQYF.

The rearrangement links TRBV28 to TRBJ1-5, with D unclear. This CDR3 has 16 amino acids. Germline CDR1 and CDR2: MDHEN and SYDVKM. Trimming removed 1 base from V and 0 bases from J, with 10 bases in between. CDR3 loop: CASSLLSTHSNQPQHF. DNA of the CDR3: TGTGCCAGCAGTTTATTGAGTACCCATAGCAATCAGCCCCAGCATTTT.

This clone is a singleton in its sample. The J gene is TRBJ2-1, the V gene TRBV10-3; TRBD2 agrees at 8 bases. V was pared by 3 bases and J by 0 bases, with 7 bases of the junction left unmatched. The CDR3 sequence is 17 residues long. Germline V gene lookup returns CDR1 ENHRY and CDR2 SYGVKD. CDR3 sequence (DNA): TGTGCCATCAGTGAACGCGGGAGGCTGAGCTCCTACAATGAGCAGTTCTTC. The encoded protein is CAISERGRLSSYNEQFF.

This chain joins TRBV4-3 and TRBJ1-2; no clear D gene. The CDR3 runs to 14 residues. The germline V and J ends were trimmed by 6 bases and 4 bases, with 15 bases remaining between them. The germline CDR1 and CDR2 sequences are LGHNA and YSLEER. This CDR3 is CASSQIRTGYGYTF. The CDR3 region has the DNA TGCGCCAGCAGTCAAATAAGGACCGGCTATGGCTACACCTTC.

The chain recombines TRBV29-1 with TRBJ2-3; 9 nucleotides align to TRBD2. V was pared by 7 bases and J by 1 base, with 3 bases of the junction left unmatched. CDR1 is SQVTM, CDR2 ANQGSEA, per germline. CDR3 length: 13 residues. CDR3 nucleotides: TGCAGCGCACTAGCGGGCGGCACAGATACGCAGTATTTT. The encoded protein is CSALAGGTDTQYF.

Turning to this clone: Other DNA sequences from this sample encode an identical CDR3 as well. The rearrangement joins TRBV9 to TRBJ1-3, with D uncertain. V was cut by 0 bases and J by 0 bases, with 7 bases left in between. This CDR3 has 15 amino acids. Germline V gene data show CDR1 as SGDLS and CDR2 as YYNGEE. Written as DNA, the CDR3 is TGTGCCAGCAGCGTAGGCCGAAGCTCTGGAAACACCATATATTTT. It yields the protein CASSVGRSSGNTIYF.

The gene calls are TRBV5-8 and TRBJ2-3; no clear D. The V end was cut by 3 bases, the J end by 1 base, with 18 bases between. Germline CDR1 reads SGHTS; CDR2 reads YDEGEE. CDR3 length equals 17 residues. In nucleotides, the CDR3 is TGTGCCAGCAGCTATTTTGGAACTCGAGGTGGCACAGATACGCAGTATTTT. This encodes CASSYFGTRGGTDTQYF.

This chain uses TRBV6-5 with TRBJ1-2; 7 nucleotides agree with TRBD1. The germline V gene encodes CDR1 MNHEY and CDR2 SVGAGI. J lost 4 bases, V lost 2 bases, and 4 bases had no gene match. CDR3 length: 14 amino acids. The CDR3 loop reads CASSYNDRVYGYTF. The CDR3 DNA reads TGTGCCAGCAGTTACAACGACAGGGTCTATGGCTACACCTTC.

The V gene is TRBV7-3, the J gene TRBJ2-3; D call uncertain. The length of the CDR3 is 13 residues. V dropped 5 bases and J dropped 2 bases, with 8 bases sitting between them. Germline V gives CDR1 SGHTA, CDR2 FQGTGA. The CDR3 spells CASSPQVTDTQYF. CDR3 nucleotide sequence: TGTGCCAGCAGCCCCCAGGTCACAGATACGCAGTATTTT.

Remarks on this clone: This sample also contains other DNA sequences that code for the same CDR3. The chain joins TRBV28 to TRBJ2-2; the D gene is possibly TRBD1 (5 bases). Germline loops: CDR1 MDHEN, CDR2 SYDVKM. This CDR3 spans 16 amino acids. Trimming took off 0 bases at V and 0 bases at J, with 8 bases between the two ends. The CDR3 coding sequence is TGTGCCAGCAGTTTATGGACAGTGACGAACACCGGGGAGCTGTTTTTT. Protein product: CASSLWTVTNTGELFF.

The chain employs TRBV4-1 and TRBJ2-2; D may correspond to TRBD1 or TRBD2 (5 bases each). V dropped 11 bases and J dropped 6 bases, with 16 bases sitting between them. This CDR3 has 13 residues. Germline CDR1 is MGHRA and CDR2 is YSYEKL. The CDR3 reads CAAAGTGPGELFF. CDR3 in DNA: TGCGCCGCCGCAGGTACGGGGCCCGGGGAGCTGTTTTTT.

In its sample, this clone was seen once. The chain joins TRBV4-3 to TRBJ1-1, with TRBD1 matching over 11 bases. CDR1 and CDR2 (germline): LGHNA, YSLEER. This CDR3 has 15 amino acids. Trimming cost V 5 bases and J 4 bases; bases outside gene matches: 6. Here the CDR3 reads CASSFRTGGPTEAFF. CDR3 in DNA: TGCGCCAGCAGCTTCCGGACAGGGGGCCCCACTGAAGCTTTCTTT.

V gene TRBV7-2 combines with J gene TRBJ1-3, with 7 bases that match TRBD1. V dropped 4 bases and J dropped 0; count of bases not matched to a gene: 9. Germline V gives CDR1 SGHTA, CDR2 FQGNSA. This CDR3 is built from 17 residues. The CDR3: CASSSPPGQNSGNTIYF. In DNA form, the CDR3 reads TGTGCCAGCAGCTCCCCACCGGGACAGAACTCTGGAAACACCATATATTTT.

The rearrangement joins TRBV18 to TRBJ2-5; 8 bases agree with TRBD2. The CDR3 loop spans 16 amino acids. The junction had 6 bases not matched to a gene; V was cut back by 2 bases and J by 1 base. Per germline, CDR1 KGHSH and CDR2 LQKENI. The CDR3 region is CASSPNWLAGQETQYF. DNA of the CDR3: TGTGCCAGCTCACCAAACTGGCTAGCGGGCCAAGAGACCCAGTACTTC. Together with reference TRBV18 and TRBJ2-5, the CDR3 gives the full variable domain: NAGVMQNPRHLVRRRGQEARLRCSPMKGHSHVYWYRQLPEEGLKFMVYLQKENIIDESGMPKERFSAEFPKEGPSILRIQQVVRGDSAAYFCASSPNWLAGQETQYFGPGTRLLVL.